Presented here are 8 T cell receptor beta chains from one specimen sequenced in a study of T-cell reconstitution after alpha-beta-depleted transplantation in children. Unique molecular identifiers featured in how the TCRbeta library was prepared. TCRdb itself ran the PCR reads through MiXCR, one entry per CDR3 protein. Of over 200,000 distinct CDR3 sequences in the sample, approximately 11% were seen once. This sample comprised PBMCs, obtained before TCRalphabeta/CD19-depleted stem cell transplant. The origin of the receptors is a child under two years old with acute myeloid leukemia, due to receive a stem cell transplant.

The sample holds many counts of this clonotype. This CDR3 is CASSTGTGGQPQHF. The CDR3 bases are TGTGCCAGCAGTACGGGGACAGGAGGTCAGCCCCAGCATTTT. This chain joins TRBV12-3 or TRBV12-4 and TRBJ1-5, with TRBD1 matching 8 bases. This CDR3 has 14 residues. Germline trimming cut 5 bases from V and 6 bases from J; bases unmatched to any gene: 6.

The chain uses TRBV7-2 and TRBJ1-4; 7 positions match TRBD1. The CDR3 is made up of 15 amino acids. V shed 5 bases, J shed 5 bases, and the junction held 8 bases outside the gene matches. Germline V gene lookup returns CDR1 SGHTA and CDR2 FQGNSA. CDR3 DNA sequence: TGTGCCAGCAGCCAGGGACTGGACAGGAATGAAAAACTGTTTTTT. Encoded protein: CASSQGLDRNEKLFF.

The sample holds many counts of this clonotype. V is TRBV11-2 and J is TRBJ2-1; 10 bases fit TRBD2. V was clipped by 2 bases and J by 6 bases; unmatched bases: 4. The length of the CDR3 is 15 residues. CDR1 is SGHAT, CDR2 FQNNGV, per germline. CDR3 nucleotide sequence: TGTGCCAGCAGCTTAATACTAGCGGGGCCCAATGAGCAGTTCTTC. It yields the protein CASSLILAGPNEQFF. Full variable domain (remainder filled in from reference TRBV11-2 and TRBJ2-1): EAGVAQSPRYKIIEKRQSVAFWCNPISGHATLYWYQQILGQGPKLLIQFQNNGVVDDSQLPKDRFSAERLKGVDSTLKIQPAKLEDSAVYLCASSLILAGPNEQFFGPGTRLTVL.

This clonotype was seen repeatedly, ten times or more. The chain carries TRBV6-2 or TRBV6-3 and TRBJ2-3; D gene ambiguous. Germline assignment: CDR1 MNHEY and CDR2 SVGEGT. CDR3 length equals 13 residues. Trimming cost V 6 bases and J 2 bases, with 9 bases left between them. The CDR3 sequence: CASRPALTDTQYF. CDR3 DNA sequence: TGTGCCAGCAGGCCCGCCCTCACAGATACGCAGTATTTT.

This clonotype was counted only a few times. J is TRBJ1-6 and V is TRBV5-1; D not certain. With 3 bases removed from V and 7 bases from J, the gap between germline ends came to 11 bases. Germline V gene sequence: CDR1 SGHRS, CDR2 YFSETQ. This CDR3 spans 14 amino acids. CDR3 protein: CASSSPDRNSPLHF. Written as DNA, the CDR3 is TGCGCCAGCAGCTCCCCGGACCGCAATTCACCCCTCCACTTT.

This clonotype has more than one count but fewer than ten. This chain uses TRBV19 with TRBJ2-6; possible D gene TRBD1, 6 bases. This CDR3 is built from 17 residues. Germline-derived CDR1 and CDR2 are LNHDA and SQIVND (reference sequence). V was cut by 5 bases and J by 3 bases, with 17 bases left in between. DNA for the CDR3: TGTGCCAGTAGTTTCGTGGCAGGGGCCCGTGGGGCCAACGTCCTGACTTTC. It codes for CASSFVAGARGANVLTF.

This clonotype has ten or more counts. The chain carries TRBV18 and TRBJ2-1; D uncertain. Germline V CDR1 and CDR2: KGHSH, LQKENI. The CDR3 extends over 13 amino acids. Deletions cut 2 bases from V and 7 bases from J, with 9 bases between. Written as DNA, the CDR3 is TGTGCCAGCTCACCAGGCAGAGATAATGAGCAGTTCTTC. It yields the protein CASSPGRDNEQFF.

There are many counts of this clonotype. This chain connects TRBV20-1 to TRBJ1-3; D remains unclear. CDR1 is DFQATT, CDR2 SNEGSKA, per germline (reference sequence). V was cut by 1 base and J by 4 bases, with 11 bases left in between. This CDR3 contains 14 residues. The CDR3 nucleotides read TGCAGTGCTAGAGTTGTCGGCACAGGAAACACCATATATTTT. It yields the protein CSARVVGTGNTIYF.